This passage covers 22 T cell receptor beta chains from one sample sequenced in a study of T cells in Graves' hyperthyroidism and ophthalmopathy. The investigators amplified TCR beta CDR3 regions from RNA transcripts. Primed by the HTBI set, a first-round RT-PCR was run on the TCR CDR3. Using its own MiXCR run on the multiplex PCR reads, TCRdb lists one record per CDR3 protein. The sample holds a few hundred thousand distinct CDR3 sequences, approximately 15% seen once. The source material was blood. These receptors all come from a woman aged 30 to 39 with Graves' hyperthyroidism.

This rearrangement joins TRBV4-1 to TRBJ1-3, with TRBD1 as a possible D gene (5 bases). The CDR3 runs 18 residues. V lost 2 bases and J 4 bases, leaving 21 bases between the germline ends. From germline, CDR1 is MGHRA and CDR2 YSYEKL. Written as DNA, the CDR3 is TGCGCCAGCAGCCAATTTGTGGCAGGGACTACAAGAGGAAACACCATATATTTT. Translated, it gives CASSQFVAGTTRGNTIYF.

The chain couples TRBV4-3 to TRBJ1-4; D may be TRBD1 (6 bases). V was cut by 1 base and J by 3 bases, with 9 bases left in between. Germline assignment: CDR1 LGHNA and CDR2 YSLEER. There are 15 residues in the CDR3. The chain's CDR3 is CASSQAEGANEKLFF. CDR3 sequence (DNA): TGCGCCAGCAGCCAAGCGGAGGGGGCTAATGAAAAACTGTTTTTT.

The rearrangement joins TRBV7-9 to TRBJ2-3, with a weak D call TRBD2 (5 bases). Germline lookup yields CDR1 SEHNR and CDR2 FQNEAQ (reference sequence). This CDR3 is 14 amino acids long. The V end lost 5 bases, the J end lost 4 bases, and 13 bases lay between the germline ends. CDR3 region: CASSPRDGPDTQYF. CDR3 DNA sequence: TGTGCCAGCAGCCCACGGGATGGGCCAGATACGCAGTATTTT. Combining the CDR3 with reference TRBV7-9 and TRBJ2-3 gives the whole variable domain DTGVSQNPRHKITKRGQNVTFRCDPISEHNRLYWYRQTLGQGPEFLTYFQNEAQLEKSRLLSDRFSAERPKGSFSTLEIQRTEQGDSAMYLCASSPRDGPDTQYFGPGTRLTVL.

Worth noting for this clonotype: A read error may be the cause here, since a much bigger clone is one base away. The genes are TRBV3-1 and TRBJ1-2, with 9 bases identical to TRBD1. CDR1 LGHDT and CDR2 YNNKEL come from the germline V gene (reference sequence). Trimming cost V 0 bases and J 4 bases; bases outside gene matches: 6. The CDR3 spans 16 residues. In nucleotides, the CDR3 is TGTGCCAGCAGCCAAGACCCGGGGACAGGGTCCTATGGCTACACCTTC. It is translated as CASSQDPGTGSYGYTF.

There are many counts of this clonotype. J is TRBJ2-2 and V is TRBV6-2 or TRBV6-3, with 9 bases identical to TRBD1. V lost 2 bases, J lost 3 bases, and 7 bases stayed unmatched. Per the germline V gene, CDR1 is MNHEY and CDR2 is SVGEGT. This CDR3 has 17 amino acids. The CDR3 bases are TGTGCCAGCAGTTACGGTGGGGACAGGGTCGACACCGGGGAGCTGTTTTTT. Protein product: CASSYGGDRVDTGELFF.

This clonotype was observed many times. The V and J genes are TRBV18 and TRBJ1-6, with 10 bases matching TRBD1. CDR1 and CDR2 (germline): KGHSH, LQKENI. The trim removed 3 bases at V and 8 bases at J, leaving 4 bases unmatched. The CDR3 runs 15 residues. CDR3 bases: TGTGCCAGCTCACCCGAGACAGGGGGCCATTCACCCCTCCACTTT. It translates to CASSPETGGHSPLHF.

At least ten counts were recorded for this clonotype. This sequence joins TRBV28 and TRBJ2-5; D possibly corresponds to TRBD2 (5 bases). This CDR3 has 14 residues. Germline loops: CDR1 MDHEN, CDR2 SYDVKM. Trimming cost V 6 bases and J 5 bases, with 16 bases left between them. The CDR3 sequence is CASRLTSPKETQYF. The CDR3 bases are TGTGCCAGCAGGCTTACTAGTCCTAAGGAGACCCAGTACTTC.

This clonotype turned up a few times. The V call is TRBV9, the J call TRBJ2-6; the D is unclear. Germline loops: CDR1 SGDLS, CDR2 YYNGEE. V lost 6 bases to trimming and J lost 1 base, with 8 bases between them. This CDR3 contains 14 residues. CDR3 in amino acids: CASNGVSGANVLTF. The CDR3 DNA reads TGTGCCAGCAACGGAGTTTCTGGGGCCAACGTCCTGACTTTC.

This clonotype turned up a few times. The chain uses TRBV7-2 and TRBJ2-2; 8 bases align to TRBD1. CDR1 SGHTA and CDR2 FQGNSA come from the germline V gene. The CDR3 is 15 residues long. The junction had 10 bases not matched to a gene; V was cut back by 8 bases and J by 5 bases. CDR3 region: CASLTGQGETGELFF. The CDR3 DNA reads as TGTGCCAGCCTAACAGGACAGGGCGAAACCGGGGAGCTGTTTTTT.

In this sample, this clonotype turned up a few times. The chain couples TRBV2 to TRBJ2-2; either TRBD1 or TRBD2 may supply D (5 bases each). The V end was cut by 3 bases, the J end by 1 base, with 15 bases between. This CDR3 has 17 residues. Germline loops: CDR1 SNHLY, CDR2 FYNNEI. CDR3 residues: CASSDLGEPGNTGELFF. CDR3 nucleotide sequence: TGTGCCAGCAGTGACCTGGGGGAACCGGGGAACACCGGGGAGCTGTTTTTT.

This clonotype was counted ten times or more. This rearrangement joins TRBV6-2 or TRBV6-3 to TRBJ1-5, with 7 bases identical to TRBD1. CDR3 size: 14 residues. Germline CDR1 reads MNHEY; CDR2 reads SVGEGT. V lost 5 bases and J lost 3; bases outside the gene matches: 4. The DNA for the CDR3 is TGTGCCAGCAGTCCCGGGACAGTCAATCAGCCCCAGCATTTT. Amino acids: CASSPGTVNQPQHF.

The genes are TRBV20-1 and TRBJ2-1; TRBD2 matches at 7 bases. This CDR3 is 16 amino acids long. Germline V gene lookup returns CDR1 DFQATT and CDR2 SNEGSKA (reference sequence). V trimming: 3 bases; J trimming: 0 bases; junction bases outside the gene matches: 8. CDR3 region: CSARREAGPSYNEQFF. The DNA for the CDR3 is TGCAGTGCTAGGAGGGAAGCGGGACCCTCCTACAATGAGCAGTTCTTC.

The chain employs TRBV9 and TRBJ2-2; tentatively, D is TRBD1 (5 bases). CDR1 SGDLS and CDR2 YYNGEE come from the germline V gene. V dropped 1 base and J dropped 0 bases, with 10 bases sitting between them. This CDR3 spans 16 amino acids. The CDR3 spells CASSVSGQANTGELFF. CDR3 nucleotide sequence: TGTGCCAGCAGCGTATCTGGACAAGCGAACACCGGGGAGCTGTTTTTT.

This clonotype was seen ten or more times. The chain joins TRBV30 to TRBJ2-5, with 12 bases that match TRBD2. The CDR3 spans 13 residues. Germline V gene data show CDR1 as GTSNPN and CDR2 as SVGIG (reference sequence). The junction had 4 bases not matched to a gene; V was cut back by 5 bases and J by 6 bases. In nucleotides, the CDR3 is TGTGCCTGGCTACTAGCGGGAGGAAAGACCCAGTACTTC. Residues: CAWLLAGGKTQYF.

The chain links TRBV19 to TRBJ1-1, with 7 bases lining up with TRBD1. The CDR3 runs 15 residues. Per the germline V gene, CDR1 is LNHDA and CDR2 is SQIVND (reference sequence). V dropped 4 bases and J dropped 10; count of bases not matched to a gene: 15. CDR3 DNA sequence: TGTGCCAGTAGTACCCAACAGGGGAGGACCCTGGGAGCTTTCTTT. Encoded protein: CASSTQQGRTLGAFF.

This clonotype was seen a handful of times. The V gene is TRBV19, the J gene TRBJ1-2, with 11 bases aligning to TRBD1. V lost 6 bases to trimming and J lost 7 bases; unmatched junction nucleotides: 7. The germline V gene has CDR1 LNHDA and CDR2 SQIVND (reference sequence). This CDR3 comprises 14 residues. The chain's CDR3 is CASSRDRGFGGYTF. DNA for the CDR3: TGTGCCAGTAGCCGGGACAGGGGGTTTGGTGGCTACACCTTC. The full variable domain, in which reference TRBV19 and TRBJ1-2 provide the parts outside the CDR3, is DGGITQSPKYLFRKEGQNVTLSCEQNLNHDAMYWYRQDPGQGLRLIYYSQIVNDFQKGDIAEGYSVSREKKESFPLTVTSAQKNPTAFYLCASSRDRGFGGYTFGSGTRLTVV.

This clonotype was counted many times. CDR3 in DNA: TGCAGTGCCCAGGGAGGGGTGAACACTGAAGCTTTCTTT. Its translation: CSAQGGVNTEAFF. The V gene is TRBV20-1, the J gene TRBJ1-1; TRBD1 might be the D (5 bases). The length of the CDR3 is 13 residues. Germline V gene lookup returns CDR1 DFQATT and CDR2 SNEGSKA (reference sequence). V lost 6 bases and J lost 0, with 11 bases in between.

This clonotype was observed at least ten times. J is TRBJ2-7 and V is TRBV5-1; D uncertain. The length of the CDR3 is 14 residues. Trimming took 0 bases from V and 0 from J, leaving 7 bases between them. Per germline, CDR1 SGHRS and CDR2 YFSETQ. This chain's CDR3 is CASSLGVYSYEQYF. The DNA for the CDR3 is TGCGCCAGCAGCTTGGGGGTCTACTCCTACGAGCAGTACTTC.

This clonotype was picked up many times. The V gene is TRBV7-2, the J gene TRBJ2-5; TRBD1 might be the D (6 bases). V was trimmed by 5 bases and J by 2 bases, leaving 12 bases between them. CDR1 is SGHTA, CDR2 FQGNSA, per germline. This CDR3 is built from 14 residues. In DNA, the CDR3 is TGTGCCAGCAGCAAACAGGGTGGGCAAGAGACCCAGTACTTC. It codes for CASSKQGGQETQYF.

V and J are TRBV5-5 and TRBJ1-4; D not resolved. V shed 0 bases and J shed 6 bases, with 21 bases lying between them. The length of the CDR3 is 18 residues. The germline gives CDR1 SGHKS, CDR2 YYEKEE (reference sequence). The CDR3 DNA sequence: TGTGCCAGCAGCTTGGCTTTATTTATACGGTCGACGGATGAAAAACTGTTTTTT. This gives the protein CASSLALFIRSTDEKLFF.

This clonotype was observed a handful of times. The V call is TRBV27, the J call TRBJ2-3; 10 bases map to TRBD2. The junction had 21 bases not matched to a gene; V was cut back by 4 bases and J by 2 bases. The germline V gene encodes CDR1 MNHEY and CDR2 SMNVEV (reference sequence). The CDR3 is 21 residues long. The DNA of the CDR3 is TGTGCCAGCAGTTCCTCAACAGAGGGGGGGGTAGCGGGAGGTTCCACAGATACGCAGTATTTT. Amino acid sequence: CASSSSTEGGVAGGSTDTQYF.

The chain links TRBV7-2 to TRBJ1-4; no firm D call. The germline V gene has CDR1 SGHTA and CDR2 FQGNSA. Trimming took off 2 bases at V and 4 bases at J, with 5 bases between the two ends. The CDR3 length is 13 residues. The CDR3 nucleotides are TGTGCCAGCAGCTTACAACTTAATGAAAAACTGTTTTTT. The encoded protein is CASSLQLNEKLFF.